The rows below give T cell receptor beta chains drawn from one sample of a study of T cell responses to AZD1222 COVID-19 vaccine. The data were produced by immunoSEQ multiplex PCR, yet TCRdb's version contains in-frame clones alone and is incomplete. This sample has about 100,000 clones, with 85% to 90% found just once. Sequencing was performed on peripheral blood, taken on day 0 of AZD1222 vaccination. The receptors here all came from an adult in good health. Each CDR3 is given with its conserved first and last residue. A D gene is named only where the DNA matches it firmly.

D gene	V gene	CDR3 length	CDR3 protein
TRBD1	TRBV6-5	15	CASNKEGQGNTEAFF
TRBD2	TRBV5-1	18	CASSFRSLAGGSYNEQFF
NA	TRBV7-9	14	CASSYGTTIPEAFF
TRBD1	TRBV6-5	15	CASSPRGQGDYGYTF
TRBD2	TRBV11-3	14	CASRRGDGTYEQYF
TRBD1	TRBV6-5	15	CASHFGQGLNYGYTF
NA	TRBV27	13	CASTRVGDEKLFF
NA	TRBV5-1	13	CASSSATDYEQYF
NA	TRBV18	15	CASSPTPRGNYGYTF
NA	TRBV6-1	15	CASSEAGSIELPQHF
NA	TRBV5-1	13	CASSLAGEDTQYF
TRBD1	TRBV9	17	CASSVERRDRDNYGYTF
NA	TRBV6-2/TRBV6-3	16	CASSYSPGVGTGELFF
TRBD2	TRBV7-2	17	CASSYPPTSGGYNEQFF
NA	TRBV13	13	CASSLGRGGEQYF
NA	TRBV6-2/TRBV6-3	14	CASSYPPANTEAFF
TRBD1	TRBV19	15	CASSRGTELGETQYF
TRBD2	TRBV7-9	15	CASSPYGGGSNEQFF
TRBD2	TRBV7-2	17	CASSLVGLAGGTDTQYF
NA	TRBV6-2/TRBV6-3	14	CASSPGSQTFGYTF
TRBD1	TRBV7-9	12	CASSPRGGGSGF
NA	TRBV5-1	15	CASSLEQGVSVGYTF
NA	TRBV6-2/TRBV6-3	17	CASSYPPYPTEAYEQYF
NA	TRBV6-1	12	CASSEQGYEQYF
NA	TRBV15	13	CATSLGSNQPQHF
TRBD2	TRBV5-1	18	CASSFGLAGDPPRYEQYF
NA	TRBV11-3	18	CASSRKKRTTSSGNTIYF
TRBD2	TRBV13	17	CASSLWGGGLGDNEQFF
NA	TRBV2	15	CASSPEAVGRFEQFF
TRBD1	TRBV6-6	15	CASSLIRGTNTEAFF
NA	TRBV9	15	CASSSRDNSGNTIYF
NA	TRBV7-9	15	CASSFVDAKSYEQYF
NA	TRBV7-2	16	CASSLAKARGNTEAFF
NA	TRBV5-1	16	CASSLAGGGHQDGYTF
NA	TRBV29-1	15	CSVLVRAPGRHEQFF
TRBD2	TRBV6-5	14	CASSSSGGSYEQYF
NA	TRBV5-1	14	CASSYTSGYNEAFF
NA	TRBV7-8	16	CASSATFRDSPYEQYF